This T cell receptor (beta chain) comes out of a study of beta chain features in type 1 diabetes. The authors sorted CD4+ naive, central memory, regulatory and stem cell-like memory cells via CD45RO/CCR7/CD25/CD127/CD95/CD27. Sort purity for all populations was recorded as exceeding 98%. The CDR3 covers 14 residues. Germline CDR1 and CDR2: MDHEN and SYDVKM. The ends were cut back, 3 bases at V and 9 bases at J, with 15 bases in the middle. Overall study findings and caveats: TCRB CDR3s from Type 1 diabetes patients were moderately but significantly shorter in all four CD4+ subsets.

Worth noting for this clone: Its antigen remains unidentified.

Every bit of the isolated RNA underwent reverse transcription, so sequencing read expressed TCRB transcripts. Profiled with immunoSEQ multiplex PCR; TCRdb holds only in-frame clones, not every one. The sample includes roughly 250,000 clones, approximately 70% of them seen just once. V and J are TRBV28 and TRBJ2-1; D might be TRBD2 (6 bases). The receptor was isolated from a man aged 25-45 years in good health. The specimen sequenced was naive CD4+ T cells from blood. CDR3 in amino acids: CASSLGLATAEQFF. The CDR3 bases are TGTGCCAGCAGTTTGGGCCTAGCGACGGCTGAGCAGTTCTTC.